The clone carrying this TCR beta chain was detected many times. The authors prepared the TCRbeta library with unique molecular identifiers. TCRdb re-derived calls from the PCR reads in MiXCR, one entry per CDR3 protein. The sample yields around 680,000 distinct CDR3 sequences, roughly 17% seen once. This sample stems from a study of T-cell reconstitution after alpha-beta-depleted transplantation in children. Germline V gene sequence: CDR1 SGHKS, CDR2 YYEKEE (reference sequence). The CDR3 loop spans 13 amino acids. The V gene lost 0 bases and the J gene lost 7 bases, with 8 bases spanning the gap. The source is a human donor who donated a stem cell graft to a child with acute myeloid leukemia. Sequenced material: PBMCs from the stem cell graft donor, taken from the stem cell graft. The rearrangement uses TRBV5-5 and TRBJ1-5; D gene unclear. In DNA form, the CDR3 reads TGTGCCAGCAGCTTGGAATGGCGGCAGCCCCAGCATTTT. Its protein product is CASSLEWRQPQHF.